These 13 T cell receptor beta chains came from one sample sequenced in a study of blood T cell repertoires in COVID-19. This table comes from immunoSEQ multiplex PCR, and its TCRdb copy is limited to in-frame clones, with some not included. The sample shows 150,000 to 200,000 clones, approximately 83% of them seen only once. The sequenced sample was PBMCs or T cells enriched from blood (not recorded which). The receptors shown here come from a man in his forties or fifties who had recovered from COVID-19.

This clone was observed a handful of times. This rearrangement joins TRBV7-2 to TRBJ1-6; weak D call: TRBD1 (5 bases). The germline V gene has CDR1 SGHTA and CDR2 FQGNSA. Trimming pared 3 bases from V and 10 bases from J, leaving 13 bases between. The CDR3 extends over 14 amino acids. The CDR3: CASSLTSTGSPLHF. The CDR3, as DNA: TGTGCCAGCAGCTTGACGAGTACAGGATCACCCCTCCACTTT.

This clone was detected only a few times. This chain connects TRBV2 to TRBJ1-1; perhaps TRBD1 as D (6 bases). Germline V gives CDR1 SNHLY, CDR2 FYNNEI. The CDR3 runs 16 residues. The V end lost 7 bases, the J end lost 3 bases, and 21 bases lay between the germline ends. The CDR3 region has the DNA TGTGCCAGCAACCCTCAGGGTGGGGGACAAGACACTGAAGCTTTCTTT. Translated: CASNPQGGGQDTEAFF.

This clone was picked up one time. V usage is TRBV5-1 and J usage is TRBJ2-1, with 12 bases fitting TRBD2. Germline assignment: CDR1 SGHRS and CDR2 YFSETQ. The CDR3 has 17 residues. With 4 bases clipped from V and 4 bases from J, the junction kept 9 bases outside the gene matches. CDR3 DNA sequence: TGCGCCAGCAGCCGCACACCTAGCGGGGGGGCGTACAATGAGCAGTTCTTC. Translated: CASSRTPSGGAYNEQFF.

The rearrangement uses TRBV6-5 and TRBJ2-3; a possible D gene is TRBD1 (6 bases). The germline gives CDR1 MNHEY, CDR2 SVGAGI. The CDR3 length is 15 residues. V was shortened by 5 bases and J by 3 bases, with 15 bases between the two germline ends. This chain's CDR3 is CASSPGGQGTDTQYF. The CDR3 DNA sequence: TGTGCCAGCAGTCCTGGGGGACAAGGAACAGATACGCAGTATTTT.

This chain uses TRBV19 with TRBJ2-7; TRBD2 is a possible D gene (6 bases). Germline V gives CDR1 LNHDA, CDR2 SQIVND (reference sequence). The CDR3 has 15 residues. V lost 3 bases to trimming and J lost 6 bases, with 18 bases between them. The CDR3 region has the DNA TGTGCCAGTAGTATGGCCCATCTCGGGAGAGGCGAGCAGTACTTC. This gives the protein CASSMAHLGRGEQYF.

The rearrangement links TRBV10-2 to TRBJ1-1; D gene unclear. There are 13 residues in the CDR3. The V end was cut by 3 bases, the J end by 4 bases, with 9 bases between. Germline V CDR1 and CDR2: WSHSY, SAAADI. As DNA, the CDR3 is TGCGCCAGCAGTGACGGGTCATTCACTGAAGCTTTCTTT. Translating gives CASSDGSFTEAFF.

This clone was observed a handful of times. Here the CDR3 reads CASSRLAGRGIYEQFF. The DNA for the CDR3 is TGTGCCAGCAGCCGCTTGGCAGGGAGGGGTATCTATGAGCAGTTCTTC. The chain has TRBV5-4 and TRBJ2-1; 7 bases are a match to TRBD2. Unmatched junction bases numbered 15, after V lost 4 bases and J lost 8 bases. Germline loops: CDR1 SGHNT, CDR2 YYREEE (reference sequence). The CDR3 has 16 amino acids.

The chain links TRBV15 to TRBJ1-5; D not resolved. Germline V lookup: CDR1 LNHNV, CDR2 YYDKDF (reference sequence). Trimming cost V 0 bases and J 0 bases, with 6 bases left between them. The CDR3 spans 15 residues. The CDR3 is CATSRDGDSNQPQHF. The DNA of the CDR3 is TGTGCCACCAGCAGAGACGGAGATAGCAATCAGCCCCAGCATTTT.

A note on this clone: Other DNA sequences of this sample code for an identical CDR3. This chain links TRBV28 with TRBJ2-7; possibly TRBD1 for D (6 bases). Per the germline V gene, CDR1 is MDHEN and CDR2 is SYDVKM. This CDR3 has 12 residues. Between the trimmed V and J ends, which lost 6 bases and 3 bases, there was a span of 9 bases. CDR3 DNA sequence: TGTGCCAGCAGCTCGACAGGCTACGAGCAGTACTTC. Protein: CASSSTGYEQYF.

The rearrangement joins TRBV7-3 to TRBJ1-1, with D perhaps TRBD1 (6 bases). The CDR3 spans 14 residues. Between the trimmed V and J ends, which lost 4 bases and 0 bases, there was a span of 9 bases. From germline, CDR1 is SGHTA and CDR2 FQGTGA. The CDR3 DNA is TGTGCCAGCAGCTACGACAGGTTGAACACTGAAGCTTTCTTT. Translating it yields CASSYDRLNTEAFF. The full variable domain, completed using reference TRBV7-3 and TRBJ1-1, is GAGVSQTPSNKVTEKGKYVELRCDPISGHTALYWYRQSLGQGPEFLIYFQGTGAADDSGLPNDRFFAVRPEGSVSTLKIQRTERGDSAVYLCASSYDRLNTEAFFGQGTRLTVV.

The chain couples TRBV4-1 to TRBJ2-3; 11 bases map to TRBD2. V lost 3 bases to trimming and J lost 1 base; unmatched junction nucleotides: 15. CDR1 is MGHRA, CDR2 YSYEKL, per germline. The CDR3 runs to 20 residues. CDR3 bases: TGCGCCAGCAGCCAGGCGATCCCTAGCGGGGGGCATTCCCGCACAGATACGCAGTATTTT. Its translation: CASSQAIPSGGHSRTDTQYF.

The rearrangement links TRBV4-3 to TRBJ1-2, with D possibly TRBD1 on 6 matching bases. Trimming pared 0 bases from V and 10 bases from J, leaving 15 bases between. The germline CDR1 and CDR2 sequences are LGHNA and YSLEER. The CDR3 has 14 residues. CDR3 sequence: CASSQDSGVGIYTF. The CDR3 DNA reads as TGCGCCAGCAGCCAAGATTCAGGGGTCGGTATCTACACCTTC.

This clone was observed once. The V gene is TRBV4-3, the J gene TRBJ1-2, with 7 bases identical to TRBD1. CDR1 and CDR2 (germline): LGHNA, YSLEER. The CDR3 covers 14 residues. J lost 7 bases, V lost 4 bases, and 9 bases had no gene match. The CDR3 sequence: CASSPDRAGGGYTF. DNA for the CDR3: TGCGCCAGCAGCCCGGACAGAGCAGGGGGTGGCTACACCTTC.